The 16 T cell receptor beta chains below all came from one sample that was sequenced in a study of graft-versus-host responses after intestinal transplantation. TCRdb's copy holds only in-frame clones and misses some; the assay was immunoSEQ multiplex PCR. The sample yields 20,000 to 25,000 clones, about 45% seen once. The specimen was alloreactive CD4+ T cells from a mixed lymphocyte reaction culture, collected before intestinal transplant. Subset given: CFSE-low proliferating T cells sorted from roughly 6-day pre-transplant mixed lymphocyte reaction (GvH or HvG direction). These receptors were collected from a human patient who received an intestinal transplant.

The rearrangement joins TRBV10-3 to TRBJ2-2; D is possibly TRBD2 (7 bases). Per the germline V gene, CDR1 is ENHRY and CDR2 is SYGVKD. Trimming took 4 bases from V and 2 from J, leaving 11 bases between them. The length of the CDR3 is 15 residues. The DNA for the CDR3 is TGTGCCATCAGTGTTGGGGGGGCCAACACCGGGGAGCTGTTTTTT. This codes for CAISVGGANTGELFF.

This clone was counted only a few times. The rearrangement links TRBV18 to TRBJ1-2; D is uncertain. Trimming pared 3 bases from V and 5 bases from J, leaving 10 bases between. The CDR3 has 13 amino acids. In germline, CDR1 is KGHSH, CDR2 LQKENI. Written as DNA, the CDR3 is TGTGCCAGCTCACCGACGGAGCGGTATGGCTACACCTTC. Its protein is CASSPTERYGYTF.

The sample holds a few counts of this clone. The V gene is TRBV6-5, the J gene TRBJ2-1; TRBD2 matches at 13 bases. The germline CDR1 and CDR2 sequences are MNHEY and SVGAGI. CDR3 length equals 16 residues. Losses at the gene ends were 4 bases for V and 7 bases for J; bases not matched to a gene: 7. The chain's CDR3 is CASSWTLAGGENEQFF. The CDR3 coding sequence is TGTGCCAGCAGTTGGACACTAGCGGGGGGGGAGAATGAGCAGTTCTTC.

This clone has a handful of counts. The genes are TRBV7-9 and TRBJ1-1, with 7 positions matching TRBD1. This CDR3 has 14 residues. CDR1 is SEHNR, CDR2 FQNEAQ, per germline (reference sequence). The trim removed 4 bases at V and 1 base at J, leaving 3 bases unmatched. This CDR3 reads CASSSRDRNTEAFF. Here the CDR3 DNA reads TGTGCCAGCAGCTCGAGGGACAGGAACACTGAAGCTTTCTTT.

This clone was detected only once. The chain has TRBV5-1 and TRBJ1-3, with 7 bases lining up with TRBD1. CDR1 and CDR2 (germline): SGHRS, YFSETQ. V gave up 4 bases and J gave up 0 bases; unmatched junction bases: 7. This CDR3 spans 16 amino acids. The DNA for the CDR3 is TGCGCCAGCAGCCCGGGGGACAGTTTCTCTGGAAACACCATATATTTT. It is translated as CASSPGDSFSGNTIYF.

This clone counts as medium-sized. The genes are TRBV2 and TRBJ2-7, with 7 bases fitting TRBD2. The germline CDR1 and CDR2 sequences are SNHLY and FYNNEI. V was clipped by 5 bases and J by 7 bases; unmatched bases: 8. The CDR3 has 13 residues. CDR3 protein: CASSKGVGGEQYF. DNA for the CDR3: TGTGCCAGCAGTAAAGGGGTCGGGGGGGAGCAGTACTTC.

This clone was found a few times. This chain uses TRBV6-1 with TRBJ1-2; 7 bases are shared with TRBD1. CDR3 length equals 15 residues. The germline CDR1 and CDR2 sequences are MNHNS and SASEGT. V trimming: 0 bases; J trimming: 5 bases; junction bases outside the gene matches: 6. DNA for the CDR3: TGTGCCAGCAGTGAAGCGCCCGACAGGGTGTATGGCTACACCTTC. Protein sequence: CASSEAPDRVYGYTF.

This sequence joins TRBV19 and TRBJ2-7; 8 bases match TRBD1. The CDR3 totals 15 residues. The V segment lost 6 bases and the J segment 0 bases; nucleotides outside the gene matches: 7. Per germline, CDR1 LNHDA and CDR2 SQIVND (reference sequence). CDR3 in amino acids: CASRKQGGSSYEQYF. The CDR3 DNA follows: TGTGCCAGTAGGAAACAGGGGGGCAGCTCCTACGAGCAGTACTTC.

V gene TRBV7-2 combines with J gene TRBJ1-6, with no clear D. V lost 2 bases and J 0 bases, leaving 8 bases between the germline ends. The CDR3 sequence is 16 residues long. Looked up from germline, CDR1 is SGHTA and CDR2 is FQGNSA. The CDR3 sequence is CASSLSGLSYNSPLHF. The DNA of the CDR3 is TGTGCCAGCAGCTTATCCGGACTCTCCTATAATTCACCCCTCCACTTT.

The chain recombines TRBV5-1 with TRBJ2-1, with TRBD2 matching over 9 bases. Germline values: CDR1 SGHRS, CDR2 YFSETQ. Germline trimming cut 4 bases from V and 4 bases from J; bases unmatched to any gene: 9. The CDR3 has 16 amino acids. This CDR3 is CASSPGGLAGYNEQFF. The CDR3 region has the DNA TGCGCCAGCAGCCCCGGGGGGCTAGCGGGGTACAATGAGCAGTTCTTC.

The rearrangement joins TRBV11-1 to TRBJ2-7; the match to TRBD1 covers 11 bases. Trimming cost V 3 bases and J 6 bases; bases outside gene matches: 4. Germline V gene data show CDR1 as SGHAT and CDR2 as FQDESV (reference sequence). The CDR3 spans 14 residues. CDR3 protein: CASSFWTGGVEQYF. CDR3 nucleotide sequence: TGTGCCAGCAGCTTTTGGACAGGGGGCGTCGAGCAGTACTTC.

This clone was observed a handful of times. V and J are TRBV5-1 and TRBJ2-7; TRBD2 aligns across 9 bases. Trimming cost V 4 bases and J 0 bases; bases outside gene matches: 5. The CDR3 length is 15 residues. Germline CDR1 SGHRS, CDR2 YFSETQ. The CDR3 spells CASSPGLAFSYEQYF. The CDR3 nucleotides read TGCGCCAGCAGCCCCGGACTAGCGTTCTCCTACGAGCAGTACTTC.

This clone is judged medium-sized (0.01 to 0.1%). The V call is TRBV6-1, the J call TRBJ2-7; a possible D gene is TRBD1 (6 bases). Germline assignment: CDR1 MNHNS and CDR2 SASEGT. The CDR3 spans 11 residues. The V end lost 9 bases, the J end lost 3 bases, and 9 bases lay between the germline ends. CDR3 sequence: CASQGHYEQYF. CDR3 in DNA: TGTGCCAGTCAGGGGCACTACGAGCAGTACTTC.

V and J are TRBV5-1 and TRBJ2-3; weak D call: TRBD1 (5 bases). Germline CDR1 is SGHRS and CDR2 is YFSETQ. V was cut by 0 bases and J by 3 bases, with 14 bases left in between. The CDR3 covers 16 residues. CDR3 amino acids: CASSLAQGGRTDTQYF. The CDR3 coding sequence is TGCGCCAGCAGCTTGGCCCAGGGTGGTAGGACAGATACGCAGTATTTT. Together with reference TRBV5-1 and TRBJ2-3, the CDR3 gives the full variable domain: KAGVTQTPRYLIKTRGQQVTLSCSPISGHRSVSWYQQTPGQGLQFLFEYFSETQRNKGNFPGRFSGRQFSNSRSEMNVSTLELGDSALYLCASSLAQGGRTDTQYFGPGTRLTVL.

This chain uses TRBV5-4 with TRBJ2-7; TRBD2 matches 11 bases. Trimming cost V 4 bases and J 7 bases; bases outside gene matches: 10. The CDR3 covers 15 residues. CDR1 and CDR2 from the germline V gene are SGHNT and YYREEE (reference sequence). Here the CDR3 reads CASSPSGGQEGEQYF. The CDR3 DNA sequence: TGTGCCAGCAGCCCTAGCGGGGGGCAAGAGGGGGAGCAGTACTTC.

This chain joins TRBV5-1 and TRBJ1-4; tentative D call: TRBD1 (5 bases). The CDR3 extends over 17 amino acids. Trimming shortened V by 2 bases and J by 1 base, and 15 bases separated the two germline ends. The germline gives CDR1 SGHRS, CDR2 YFSETQ. The CDR3 spells CASSLGWGRGTNEKLFF. CDR3 DNA sequence: TGCGCCAGCAGCTTAGGGTGGGGGAGGGGAACTAATGAAAAACTGTTTTTT.